This T cell receptor beta chain stems from a study of molecular identifiers for immune sequencing clone quantification. Sorting captured naive CD8 T cells as CD8+CD4-CCR7+CD45RA+. The CDR3 length is 13 residues. CDR1 is DFQATT, CDR2 SNEGSKA, per germline (reference sequence). V was shortened by 2 bases and J by 3 bases, with 11 bases between the two germline ends. This clonotype was found many times. Using its own MiXCR run on the PCR reads, TCRdb lists one record per CDR3 protein. Of about 510,000 distinct CDR3 sequences in the sample, about 22% were seen once. The rearrangement joins TRBV20-1 to TRBJ2-7, with D possibly being TRBD1 (6 bases). The clonotype was recovered from a human donor in good health. Some libraries in this study had Jurkat cell RNA spiked in. Sequencing was performed on naive CD8+ T cells from blood, with Jurkat cell RNA spiked in. Documented subset: FACS-sorted CD8+CD4-CCR7+CD45RA+ naive T cells. CDR3 loop: CSARTGTNYEQYF. The CDR3 DNA reads as TGCAGTGCTAGAACCGGGACAAACTACGAGCAGTACTTC.